Following are 32 T cell receptor beta chains from one sample sequenced in a study of blood T cells in healthy people across ages. Primers used in a second PCR of about 6 to 11 cycles were a sample-barcoded 5' primer and a J-beta primer mix. TCRdb fed the 5' RACE reads into MiXCR, producing one record per CDR3 protein. The data show approximately 810,000 distinct CDR3 sequences, around 28% seen once. The sequenced sample consisted of blood. The origin of the receptors is an elderly woman in good health.

This clonotype appeared many times. The V call is TRBV15, the J call TRBJ1-2; D ambiguous. This CDR3 is 13 amino acids long. V dropped 0 bases and J dropped 3 bases, with 5 bases sitting between them. Germline V gives CDR1 LNHNV, CDR2 YYDKDF (reference sequence). For the CDR3, the DNA is TGTGCCACCAGCAGAGAACTGTACTATGGCTACACCTTC. Protein product: CATSRELYYGYTF.

The chain links TRBV18 to TRBJ2-4; 8 bases agree with TRBD2. CDR3 length: 14 residues. Germline V lookup: CDR1 KGHSH, CDR2 LQKENI. V was clipped by 1 base and J by 13 bases; unmatched bases: 9. The CDR3 DNA reads as TGTGCCAGCTCACCACTCGGGGGGGTCAATGAGCAGTACTTC. It codes for CASSPLGGVNEQYF.

The gene calls are TRBV12-2 and TRBJ2-7; the table assigns TRBD2, which was not confirmed against the DNA. TRBV12-2 is annotated as a pseudogene. This CDR3 comprises 12 residues. The CDR3 DNA reads TGTGCAAGTCGCTCTCTAGCGGGGGAGCAGTACTTC. It translates to CASRSLAGEQYF.

The chain is built from TRBV5-1 and TRBJ2-3; 9 positions match TRBD2. Germline assignment: CDR1 SGHRS and CDR2 YFSETQ. V shed 4 bases and J 4 bases; nucleotides not matched to a gene: 10. The CDR3 consists of 16 residues. CDR3 coding DNA: TGCGCCAGCAGCCTTAGCGGGAGTATGCTTTCAGATACGCAGTATTTT. Amino acids: CASSLSGSMLSDTQYF.

This clonotype was seen many times. The rearrangement joins TRBV5-1 to TRBJ1-2; D is undetermined. The CDR3 loop spans 13 amino acids. Between the trimmed V and J ends, which lost 0 bases and 8 bases, there was a span of 11 bases. CDR1 SGHRS and CDR2 YFSETQ come from the germline V gene. The CDR3 protein is CASSLEGKRGYTF. The CDR3 DNA sequence: TGCGCCAGCAGCTTGGAAGGAAAGAGGGGCTACACCTTC.

This clonotype was observed once. A much larger clone sits a single nucleotide away, making a read error possible. The chain has TRBV9 and TRBJ2-1, with 15 bases identical to TRBD2. This CDR3 has 19 residues. Germline V lookup: CDR1 SGDLS, CDR2 YYNGEE. After removal of 0 bases from V and 7 bases from J, the junction contained 11 bases not matched to a gene. DNA of the CDR3: TGTGCCAGCAGCGTAGGTGGGACTAGCGGGGGGATAAGGGGTAATGAGCAGTTCTTC. It yields the protein CASSVGGTSGGIRGNEQFF.

This clonotype has only a few counts. The chain recombines TRBV18 with TRBJ2-4; 8 nucleotides agree with TRBD1. The CDR3 contains 14 residues. Unmatched junction bases numbered 5, after V lost 4 bases and J lost 6 bases. Germline CDR1 reads KGHSH; CDR2 reads LQKENI. The CDR3 DNA follows: TGTGCCAGCTCACAACAGGGGGATCCAAACATTCAGTACTTC. Its protein is CASSQQGDPNIQYF.

J is TRBJ1-5 and V is TRBV7-2, with TRBD1 matching over 7 bases. After removal of 11 bases from V and 6 bases from J, the junction contained 19 bases not matched to a gene. The CDR3 consists of 16 residues. Germline loops: CDR1 SGHTA, CDR2 FQGNSA. The CDR3 nucleotides are TGTGCCCACAGCTTTGCCGGACAGGTCGGAGTTCAGCCCCAGCATTTT. Amino acids: CAHSFAGQVGVQPQHF.

This clonotype was counted only a few times. A much larger clone differs by one base, so this may be a read error. J is TRBJ2-3 and V is TRBV4-2; 12 bases fit TRBD2. After removal of 2 bases from V and 5 bases from J, the junction contained 11 bases not matched to a gene. The germline gives CDR1 LGHNA, CDR2 YNFKEQ. The CDR3 spans 18 residues. The CDR3 DNA is TGTGCCAGCAGCCAACGAGGGGCTAGCGGGGGGGAAGGAGATACGCAGTATTTT. Protein product: CASSQRGASGGEGDTQYF.

The rearrangement links TRBV29-1 to TRBJ2-7; D remains ambiguous. CDR1 and CDR2 from the germline V gene are SQVTM and ANQGSEA. V shed 4 bases and J shed 0 bases, with 13 bases lying between them. CDR3 length equals 14 residues. Written as DNA, the CDR3 is TGCAGCGTTGCCCCGGGCACGAGCTCCTACGAGCAGTACTTC. Encoded protein: CSVAPGTSSYEQYF.

This clonotype was recorded at least ten times. The chain carries TRBV15 and TRBJ2-7; perhaps TRBD2 as D (6 bases). Germline loops: CDR1 LNHNV, CDR2 YYDKDF (reference sequence). The V gene lost 5 bases and the J gene lost 3 bases, with 11 bases spanning the gap. The CDR3 consists of 13 residues. In DNA, the CDR3 is TGTGCCACCAGCTTTGGGACTGGCTACGAGCAGTACTTC. Amino acids: CATSFGTGYEQYF. Combining the CDR3 with reference TRBV15 and TRBJ2-7 gives the whole variable domain DAMVIQNPRYQVTQFGKPVTLSCSQTLNHNVMYWYQQKSSQAPKLLFHYYDKDFNNEADTPDNFQSRRPNTSFCFLDIRSPGLGDTAMYLCATSFGTGYEQYFGPGTRLTVT.

This clonotype was seen repeatedly, ten times or more. CDR3 bases: TGTGCCAGCAGCCGTCAGAGAGACAATCAGCCCCAGCATTTT. It codes for CASSRQRDNQPQHF. The chain recombines TRBV4-2 with TRBJ1-5, with D hard to call. CDR3 size: 14 residues. CDR1 and CDR2 from the germline V gene are LGHNA and YNFKEQ. Trimming removed 4 bases at V and 3 bases at J, with 10 bases between.

This clonotype was seen a few times. The CDR3 region is CASSYGGQGGNQPQHF. In nucleotides, the CDR3 is TGTGCCAGCAGCTACGGGGGACAGGGTGGCAATCAGCCCCAGCATTTT. The chain couples TRBV7-9 to TRBJ1-5; 9 bases line up with TRBD1. The CDR3 loop spans 16 amino acids. Trimming took 4 bases from V and 2 from J; bases not matched to a gene: 6. Germline assignment: CDR1 SEHNR and CDR2 FQNEAQ (reference sequence).

Remarks on this clonotype: Being one base from a much bigger clone, this may be a read error. V and J are TRBV7-2 and TRBJ2-7; TRBD1 aligns across 10 bases. After removal of 1 base from V and 10 bases from J, the junction contained 13 bases not matched to a gene. CDR1 and CDR2 from the germline V gene are SGHTA and FQGNSA. The CDR3 totals 16 residues. For the CDR3, the DNA is TGTGCCAGCAGCTTAGGGGGGGGACAGGGGCAAAACGTTCAGTACTTC. It yields the protein CASSLGGGQGQNVQYF.

This rearrangement joins TRBV7-2 to TRBJ2-5; 10 bases are a match to TRBD1. Germline V gene data show CDR1 as SGHTA and CDR2 as FQGNSA. The CDR3 is made up of 15 amino acids. Trimming removed 6 bases from V and 4 bases from J; junction bases left unmatched: 8. CDR3 nucleotide sequence: TGTGCCAGCAGAAGACAGGGGGCGCTTTTAGAGACCCAGTACTTC. This translates into CASRRQGALLETQYF.

The chain joins TRBV28 to TRBJ1-6; no firm D call. The CDR3 runs 15 residues. V lost 5 bases, J lost 7 bases, and 15 bases lay in between. CDR1 MDHEN and CDR2 SYDVKM come from the germline V gene. CDR3 sequence reads: CASSDLWSINSPLHF. CDR3 nucleotide sequence: TGTGCCAGCAGTGACCTGTGGTCGATCAATTCACCCCTCCACTTT.

The table lists this clonotype with many counts. The rearrangement uses TRBV7-2 and TRBJ2-1, with TRBD2 matching 12 bases. The length of the CDR3 is 17 residues. The germline V gene has CDR1 SGHTA and CDR2 FQGNSA. After removal of 8 bases from V and 8 bases from J, the junction contained 16 bases not matched to a gene. CDR3 amino acids: CASFGLAGGRRFDEQFF. Written as DNA, the CDR3 is TGTGCCAGCTTCGGGCTAGCGGGGGGGCGTAGGTTCGATGAGCAGTTCTTC.

J is TRBJ2-3 and V is TRBV11-2; 8 bases map to TRBD2. The CDR3 totals 15 residues. The junction had 8 bases not matched to a gene; V was cut back by 5 bases and J by 4 bases. The V gene's germline CDR1 is SGHAT and CDR2 FQNNGV. CDR3 nucleotide sequence: TGTGCCAGCAGCCCAGTCGGGACTAGAGCAGATACGCAGTATTTT. Amino acid sequence: CASSPVGTRADTQYF.

In its sample, this clonotype was seen many times. The chain recombines TRBV5-1 with TRBJ2-5; TRBD1 is a possible D gene (5 bases). CDR1 is SGHRS, CDR2 YFSETQ, per germline. The CDR3 loop spans 14 amino acids. V lost 6 bases to trimming and J lost 4 bases, with 16 bases between them. The CDR3 DNA sequence: TGCGCCAGCACCCAGGGTGACTGGACAGAGACCCAGTACTTC. Translating it yields CASTQGDWTETQYF. The full variable domain, with the rest looked up from reference TRBV5-1 and TRBJ2-5, is KAGVTQTPRYLIKTRGQQVTLSCSPISGHRSVSWYQQTPGQGLQFLFEYFSETQRNKGNFPGRFSGRQFSNSRSEMNVSTLELGDSALYLCASTQGDWTETQYFGPGTRLLVL.

This clonotype was observed many times. This chain connects TRBV20-1 to TRBJ2-1, with TRBD2 identical over 11 bases. The ends lost 3 bases at V and 0 bases at J; junction bases unmatched: 1. The length of the CDR3 is 15 residues. Germline CDR1 and CDR2: DFQATT and SNEGSKA (reference sequence). The DNA of the CDR3 is TGCAGTGCTAGTAGCGGGGGGGCCTCCTACAATGAGCAGTTCTTC. Its translation is CSASSGGASYNEQFF.

The chain combines TRBV7-2 with TRBJ1-2; 7 bases fit TRBD1. Germline V gene data show CDR1 as SGHTA and CDR2 as FQGNSA. Trimming cost V 2 bases and J 3 bases; bases outside gene matches: 9. The CDR3 covers 16 residues. CDR3 protein: CASSLSRDSGDYGYTF. The CDR3 DNA follows: TGTGCCAGCAGCTTATCCCGGGACAGCGGGGACTATGGCTACACCTTC.

As concerns this clonotype: This likely comes from a read error, as the CDR3 has no conserved phenylalanine or tryptophan at its end. This chain links TRBV18 with TRBJ2-3; no clear D gene. In germline, CDR1 is KGHSH, CDR2 LQKENI. V lost 5 bases and J 3 bases, leaving 9 bases between the germline ends. This CDR3 has 13 residues. The CDR3: CASSFYRTDTQYL. CDR3 DNA sequence: TGTGCCAGCTCATTCTACCGGACAGATACGCAGTATTTG.

This clonotype was counted many times. This sequence may be a read error, since a much larger clone differs from it by one base. The chain employs TRBV29-1 and TRBJ2-1; tentative D call: TRBD2 (5 bases). The DNA end lines up better with TRBJ2-7; the J call may be wrong. The CDR3 contains 14 residues. CDR1 and CDR2 (germline): SQVTM, ANQGSEA. The CDR3: CSVGGSASYNEQYF. The CDR3 nucleotides read TGCAGCGTTGGCGGGTCAGCGTCCTACAATGAGCAGTACTTC.

This clonotype appeared many times. The gene calls are TRBV6-1 and TRBJ1-2; a weak D match, TRBD1 (6 bases). The CDR3 extends over 14 amino acids. V lost 1 base to trimming and J lost 4 bases, with 10 bases between them. Germline V gene lookup returns CDR1 MNHNS and CDR2 SASEGT. CDR3 coding DNA: TGTGCCAGCAGTGAAGGCGGACAGATCTATGGCTACACCTTC. Its protein product is CASSEGGQIYGYTF.

This clonotype was seen a single time. The CDR3 loop is CASSHNEGRPGAEAFF. The DNA for the CDR3 is TGTGCCAGCAGCCATAATGAGGGGCGGCCGGGGGCTGAAGCTTTCTTT. The chain carries TRBV3-1 and TRBJ1-1; tentative D call: TRBD1 (5 bases). With 3 bases removed from V and 6 bases from J, the gap between germline ends came to 20 bases. There are 16 residues in the CDR3. Germline assignment: CDR1 LGHDT and CDR2 YNNKEL (reference sequence).

This clonotype was seen ten or more times. The V call is TRBV6-2 or TRBV6-3, the J call TRBJ2-1; 9 positions match TRBD2. Germline V gene lookup returns CDR1 MNHEY and CDR2 SVGEGT. V dropped 5 bases and J dropped 3; count of bases not matched to a gene: 2. This CDR3 has 14 residues. The CDR3 region is CASSLAGNYNEQFF. The DNA of the CDR3 is TGTGCCAGCAGTCTAGCGGGGAACTACAATGAGCAGTTCTTC.

This clonotype was seen only a few times. CDR3 DNA sequence: TGCAGTGCCCGTGGGGGGTGGGGGTCAGCCACAGATACGCAGTATTTT. Encoded protein: CSARGGWGSATDTQYF. The chain carries TRBV20-1 and TRBJ2-3, with D possibly matching TRBD2 (6 bases). The ends were cut back, 6 bases at V and 2 bases at J, with 21 bases in the middle. The CDR3 has 16 residues. Germline V lookup: CDR1 DFQATT, CDR2 SNEGSKA (reference sequence).

As to this clonotype: A much larger clone is a single base away; this may be a read error. The chain is built from TRBV7-2 and TRBJ2-5, with TRBD2 matching over 9 bases. This CDR3 spans 16 amino acids. Germline assignment: CDR1 SGHTA and CDR2 FQGNSA. The CDR3 here is CASNLAWRGGQKTQYF. DNA of the CDR3: TGTGCCAGCAACTTAGCTTGGCGGGGGGGCCAGAAGACCCAGTACTTC.

This clonotype was seen ten or more times. The chain uses TRBV24-1 and TRBJ1-1; TRBD1 aligns across 7 bases. CDR1 and CDR2 (germline): KGHDR, SFDVKD. The CDR3 spans 14 residues. V dropped 2 bases and J dropped 4; count of bases not matched to a gene: 3. The CDR3 DNA sequence: TGTGCCACCAGTGATTCCAGGGGGGCCACTGAAGCTTTCTTT. This sequence encodes CATSDSRGATEAFF.

The table lists this clonotype with a few counts. This may come from a read error, since a much larger clone is one base off. The gene calls are TRBV7-2 and TRBJ2-5; D is undetermined. Germline loops: CDR1 SGHTA, CDR2 FQGNSA. The CDR3 is 13 residues long. Trimming cost V 4 bases and J 4 bases, with 10 bases left between them. Written as DNA, the CDR3 is TGTGCCAGCAGCTCCACCACGGGAGAGACCCAGTACTTC. Amino acids: CASSSTTGETQYF.

This clonotype turned up a few times. The chain is built from TRBV7-9 and TRBJ2-7; the D is unclear. Between the trimmed V and J ends, which lost 5 bases and 2 bases, there was a span of 7 bases. Germline CDR1 reads SEHNR; CDR2 reads FQNEAQ (reference sequence). CDR3 length: 12 residues. The DNA of the CDR3 is TGTGCCAGCAGCGGACCGGCCTACGAGCAGTACTTC. It is translated as CASSGPAYEQYF.

This clonotype was observed at least ten times. V gene TRBV20-1 combines with J gene TRBJ2-1, with no clear D. The CDR3 spans 11 residues. In germline, CDR1 is DFQATT, CDR2 SNEGSKA (reference sequence). The V gene lost 6 bases and the J gene lost 4 bases, with 7 bases spanning the gap. The CDR3 region has the DNA TGCAGTGCCCCCCAGTACAATGAGCAGTTCTTC. Protein: CSAPQYNEQFF.